Listed below are T cell receptor beta chains from one sample, sequenced in a study of blood T cell repertoires in COVID-19. Method: immunoSEQ multiplex PCR; TCRdb's copy keeps in-frame clones and lacks some. The sample has some 220,000 clones; 86% are singletons. Input material: PBMCs or T cells enriched from blood (not recorded which). The receptors derive from a woman aged 40-49 years with acute COVID-19. Both conserved end residues are part of each CDR3. A D gene is named only where the DNA matches it firmly. Not every row has a clone size; where given, it reads once, few, many or a size class.

J gene | D gene | clone size | V gene | CDR3 DNA | CDR3 protein
TRBJ1-6 | TRBD1 | - | TRBV19 | TGTGCCAGTAGTATCACCGGGACAGGGACTGGTTCACCCCTCCACTTT | CASSITGTGTGSPLHF
TRBJ1-3 | - | - | TRBV18 | TGTGCCAGCTCACCAGGCTTCCACTCTGGAAACACCATATATTTT | CASSPGFHSGNTIYF
TRBJ2-7 | TRBD2 | once | TRBV9 | TGTGCCAGCAGCACGAGCCCGGGGGCTAGCGGGGTCGGGTCCTACGAGCAGTACTTC | CASSTSPGASGVGSYEQYF
TRBJ1-5 | TRBD1 | - | TRBV19 | TGTGCCAGTAGTCCTCAACGGGGACAGGGCTTTAGCAATCAGCCCCAGCATTTT | CASSPQRGQGFSNQPQHF
TRBJ1-1 | - | - | TRBV7-3 | TGTGCCAGCAGCCTGAGCGGGGGCGCAATGAACACTGAAGCTTTCTTT | CASSLSGGAMNTEAFF
TRBJ1-2 | - | - | TRBV5-4 | TGTGCCAGCAGCTTGAGGCAGGGGCTCGATGGCTACACCTTC | CASSLRQGLDGYTF
TRBJ1-6 | - | - | TRBV15 | TGTGCCACCAGCAGGACCGGGGGTTCAAATTCACCCCTCCACTTT | CATSRTGGSNSPLHF
TRBJ1-4 | TRBD1 | few | TRBV23-1 | TGCGCCAGCAGTCAATCCTGGGACAGGGCGCCAACAGGAAATGAAAAACTGTTTTTT | CASSQSWDRAPTGNEKLFF
TRBJ1-1 | TRBD1 | few | TRBV28 | TGTGCCAGCAGTGAAAGGGGGCGCGACACTGAAGCTTTCTTT | CASSERGRDTEAFF
TRBJ1-6 | TRBD1 | - | TRBV4-3 | TGCGCCAGCAGCCAAGTCTCAGGGGGATATAATTCACCCCTCCACTTT | CASSQVSGGYNSPLHF
TRBJ1-1 | - | once | TRBV5-1 | TGCGCCAGCAGCCTGGCTACTGCCGGTACGGGTACTGAAGCTTTCTTT | CASSLATAGTGTEAFF
TRBJ1-2 | - | - | TRBV2 | TGTGCCAGCATTGGCGACATACCTAACTATGGCTACACCTTC | CASIGDIPNYGYTF
TRBJ1-1 | TRBD1 | - | TRBV3-1/TRBV3-2 | TGTGCCAGCAGCCTCGGACAGGGGGAAAACACTGAAGCTTTCTTT | CASSLGQGENTEAFF
TRBJ1-1 | - | - | TRBV4-1 | TGCGCCAGCAGCCTCAAACGGGAGGAGTGGGGTAATGAAGCTTTCTTT | CASSLKREEWGNEAFF
TRBJ2-1 | TRBD2 | - | TRBV4-3 | TGCGCCAGCAGCCGGAACCGAGCGGGGGGTCTCGATGAGCAGTTCTTC | CASSRNRAGGLDEQFF
TRBJ1-1 | TRBD1 | - | TRBV2 | TGTGCCAGCAGTGTAACCGGACAGGGAGCCACTGAAGCTTTCTTT | CASSVTGQGATEAFF
TRBJ2-2 | TRBD1 | - | TRBV6-5 | TGTGCCAGCAGTTACTCGAGGGACAGGACAACCGGGGAGCTGTTTTTT | CASSYSRDRTTGELFF
TRBJ1-1 | - | - | TRBV18 | TGTGCCAGCTCTCAAACTACGGACACTGAAGCTTTCTTT | CASSQTTDTEAFF
TRBJ1-1 | TRBD1 | - | TRBV7-9 | TGTGCCAGCAGTTACTCGGGACAGGTCACTGAAGCTTTCTTT | CASSYSGQVTEAFF
TRBJ1-5 | - | - | TRBV2 | TGTGCCAGCAGTGATGCAGGTGATCAGCCCCAGCATTTT | CASSDAGDQPQHF
TRBJ2-1 | - | - | TRBV29-1 | TGCAGCGTTGAGGGACAAATTGGTGAGCAGTTCTTC | CSVEGQIGEQFF
TRBJ1-2 | TRBD1 | - | TRBV6-6 | TGTGCCAGCAGTCACAGTCCGGGACAGGAGGCCTGGGACTATGGCTACACCTTC | CASSHSPGQEAWDYGYTF
TRBJ2-7 | - | - | TRBV7-9 | TGTGCCAGCAGCTTCGACCAGACAGCCACCTACGAGCAGTACTTC | CASSFDQTATYEQYF
TRBJ1-1 | - | - | TRBV30 | TGTGCCTGGGCCCCGGGAAACACTGAAGCTTTCTTT | CAWAPGNTEAFF
TRBJ1-5 | TRBD1 | many | TRBV15 | TGTGCCACCAGCAGAGATTTCGCAGGGGGCCGTTTTCAGCCCCAGCATTTT | CATSRDFAGGRFQPQHF
TRBJ1-6 | TRBD1 | - | TRBV3-1/TRBV3-2 | TGTGCCAGCAGCCGCCGGACAGGGGGTTTGAATTCACCCCTCCACTTT | CASSRRTGGLNSPLHF
TRBJ1-1 | - | - | TRBV30 | TGTGCCTGGAGAGGGGGGGGCACTGAAGCTTTCTTT | CAWRGGGTEAFF
TRBJ1-2 | - | - | TRBV5-4 | TGTGCCAGCAGCAAAGGAGGGGTATCGGACTATGGCTACACCTTC | CASSKGGVSDYGYTF
TRBJ2-6 | TRBD1 | - | TRBV19 | TGTGCCAGTAGGATAATCCGGGACAGATCCTCCTCTGGGGCCAACGTCCTGACTTTC | CASRIIRDRSSSGANVLTF
TRBJ2-1 | - | - | TRBV10-3 | TGTGCCATCAGTCATCGGACAGAGGCAGTTGAGCAGTTCTTC | CAISHRTEAVEQFF
TRBJ2-5 | TRBD2 | - | TRBV9 | TGTGCCAGCAGCGTTACTAGCGGGGGATACCAAGAGACCCAGTACTTC | CASSVTSGGYQETQYF
TRBJ2-7 | TRBD2 | - | TRBV27 | TGTGCCAGCAGTCTTCACGGAGAGCGGGAGGAGCAGTACTTC | CASSLHGEREEQYF
TRBJ1-2 | - | - | TRBV2 | TGTGCCAGCAGACCTTTGACAAGCTATGGCTACACCTTC | CASRPLTSYGYTF
TRBJ2-3 | - | few | TRBV9 | TGTGCCAGCAGCCCCCGTAACACAGATACGCAGTATTTT | CASSPRNTDTQYF
TRBJ1-4 | TRBD1 | - | TRBV9 | TGTGCCAGCAGCGTAGGGGGGACAGGGAATGAAAAACTGTTTTTT | CASSVGGTGNEKLFF
TRBJ2-5 | - | - | TRBV9 | TGTGCCAGCAGCCCTTCAGGGGTAAATCAAGAGACCCAGTACTTC | CASSPSGVNQETQYF
TRBJ1-2 | - | - | TRBV19 | TGTGCCAGTAGTACCGGGACATCATATGGCTACACCTTC | CASSTGTSYGYTF
TRBJ1-2 | - | once | TRBV29-1 | TGCAGCGTTGAAAGTGGACTTGGATATGGCTACACCTTC | CSVESGLGYGYTF
TRBJ1-2 | - | - | TRBV6-5 | TGTGCCAGCAACCTTGGACGTCGGGGTGATGGCTACACCTTC | CASNLGRRGDGYTF
TRBJ2-7 | - | - | TRBV7-8 | TGTGCCAGCAGCTTAGTACAGAACTCCTACGAGCAGTACTTC | CASSLVQNSYEQYF